These 6 T cell receptor beta chains originate from one sample sequenced in a study of OX40 agonist ivuxolimab in advanced cancers. Assay used: immunoSEQ multiplex PCR; TCRdb lists only in-frame clones, some missing. The sample consists of about 62,000 clones, more than 65% of them appearing once. The sequencing here drew on CD4+ or CD8+ T cells sorted from blood, taken in a trial of the OX40 agonist ivuxolimab. These receptors were taken from an adult with an advanced solid tumor such as melanoma, head and neck, liver or kidney cancer.

The rearrangement uses TRBV19 and TRBJ1-3, with unresolved D. CDR1 is LNHDA, CDR2 SQIVND, per germline (reference sequence). The CDR3 extends over 17 amino acids. V lost 4 bases and J lost 4, with 20 bases in between. The CDR3 nucleotides are TGTGCCAGTAGTAAACCAGCCTCCGAGAGGCCGGGAAACACCATATATTTT. Its translation: CASSKPASERPGNTIYF.

This sequence joins TRBV5-6 and TRBJ1-1, with D unresolved. Germline lookup yields CDR1 SGHDT and CDR2 YYEEEE. CDR3 length equals 15 residues. V lost 0 bases and J 0 bases, leaving 9 bases between the germline ends. The CDR3: CASSLALTMNTEAFF. CDR3 DNA: TGTGCCAGCAGCTTGGCGTTGACCATGAACACTGAAGCTTTCTTT.

The V gene is TRBV5-6, the J gene TRBJ2-1; D is undetermined. The CDR3 sequence is 12 residues long. V gave up 0 bases and J gave up 10 bases, with 8 bases separating them. In germline, CDR1 is SGHDT, CDR2 YYEEEE. The CDR3 DNA follows: TGTGCCAGCAGCTTGGTAGGGCAGGAGCAGTTCTTC. Protein sequence: CASSLVGQEQFF.

This chain uses TRBV7-3 with TRBJ1-2; D unresolved. The CDR3 is 13 residues long. From germline, CDR1 is SGHTA and CDR2 FQGTGA. V was shortened by 3 bases and J by 3 bases, with 8 bases between the two germline ends. The CDR3 is CASSFAAYYGYTF. The CDR3 nucleotides are TGTGCCAGCAGCTTTGCAGCCTACTATGGCTACACCTTC.

This rearrangement joins TRBV27 to TRBJ2-7; possibly TRBD2 for D (5 bases). The V end lost 0 bases, the J end lost 2 bases, and 14 bases lay between the germline ends. CDR3 length: 16 residues. Looked up from germline, CDR1 is MNHEY and CDR2 is SMNVEV (reference sequence). CDR3 in amino acids: CASSLSFGDKTYEQYF. The DNA for the CDR3 is TGTGCCAGCAGTTTATCGTTCGGGGATAAAACCTACGAGCAGTACTTC.

The CDR3 DNA sequence: TGTGCCACTTTTTCAGGGAGTACCGGGGAGCTGTTTTTT. Protein: CATFSGSTGELFF. This chain links TRBV10-3 with TRBJ2-2; possibly TRBD1 or TRBD2 for D (5 bases each). The germline V gene has CDR1 ENHRY and CDR2 SYGVKD. The germline V and J ends were trimmed by 10 bases and 5 bases, with 14 bases remaining between them. The CDR3 covers 13 residues.